A single T cell receptor (beta chain) is shown here with its context. Its binding antigen is unknown. Nothing much larger sits one base from this clone, and base qualities are not available. The entry originates in a study of post-analysis software for immune sequencing data (dated by TCRdb to between 2014 and 2016). Background for the entire study: Disease courses on record covered relapsing-remitting, secondary progressive and progressive-relapsing multiple sclerosis, though some patients had no subtype annotation. The patient repertoires were set against eleven to twelve previously published healthy control repertoires from donors whose ages ranged from roughly 6 to 27 years. A subset of samples was prepared in parallel using single-end sample barcoding, then pooled and co-amplified after Illumina adapter ligation.

Overall study outcomes, separate from this receptor: Direct clustering with F measure revealed strong co-clustering of samples prepared in the same batch, which led to a batch-effect correction. Significantly lower normalized Chao1 diversity was found in multiple sclerosis patients than in controls, suggesting substantial peripheral T-cell clonal expansion. The control group was slightly older than the multiple sclerosis patient group.

TCR beta repertoires were profiled from peripheral blood of roughly 13 young patients with multiple sclerosis to demonstrate the VDJtools post-analysis software. The multiple sclerosis patients were children and adolescents between roughly 6 and 17 years of age. The library was generated by PCR. The instrument given in TCRdb is Illumina HiSeq 2500. To reduce PCR and sequencing biases, unique molecular identifiers were built into the TCR beta cDNA libraries. Every 1 to 10 million input T cells yielded about 500,000 cDNA molecules, meaning each molecule approximated one T cell. The patient libraries were prepared and sequenced with the same protocol used for the earlier healthy control dataset. Within a given batch, samples were prepared together, multiplexed and sequenced on the same HiSeq lane. On the authors' methods: MIGEC was used to process the raw barcoded reads, and molecular identifier groups with only a single read were discarded before consensus assembly and CDR3 extraction. Clonotype tables were post-analysed with VDJtools, normalizing diversity by down-sampling all datasets to the smallest sample size. In repertoire overlap clustering, CDR3 amino acid sequences, but not nucleotide sequences, were matched to correct batch-related cross-sample contamination. Using fastp at Q25 and MiXCR, TCRdb reprocessed the public reads and kept productive beta chains. When rows share a CDR3 protein, they turn into one entry using the most common DNA and genes. The authors' filters were not applied to this entry. The sample yields about 820,000 distinct CDR3 sequences; roughly 50% were counted once. The top ten constitute 4% to 5.5% of the sample.

Sequencing was done on a sample of blood. The TCR was taken from a girl aged 5 to 17 with multiple sclerosis.

CDR3 sequence: CAIGNAGVTYEQYF. Here is the DNA: TGTGCCATCGGGAATGCGGGGGTGACCTACGAGCAGTACTTC. This sequence uses TRBV10-3 and TRBJ2-5, with 7 junctional bases fitting TRBD2. The J call is in doubt because the DNA end fits TRBJ2-7 better. Looking up the germline V gene yields CDR1 ENHRY and CDR2 SYGVKD. The CDR3 has 14 amino acids, counting the end cysteine and phenylalanine. The sequence is cut down to CDR3 DNA, 42 bases in frame from base 1.